Described below is a single T cell receptor beta chain sequence and its context. Its target is unknown. Generated by immunoSEQ multiplex PCR, the TCRdb table keeps only in-frame clones and is missing some. The repertoire holds around 79,000 clones, with about 70% as singletons. CDR3 length equals 14 residues. Trimming stripped 4 bases from V and 2 bases from J, with 9 bases between. The germline CDR1 and CDR2 sequences are SGHVT and SQSDAQ. This entry is derived from a study of vaccination effects on CD4 cells after COVID-19. Study-level points and caveats: The study had few convalescent patients and no early post-infection timepoints.

Ahead of sequencing, the ViraFEST assay grew antigen-specific CD4+ T cells using viral peptide pools. Cultured cells yielded isolated CD4+ T cells after nine to ten days. The sequences come from CD4+ T cells from PBMCs cultured with HCoV-229E spike peptides, collected before COVID-19 vaccination. V gene TRBV7-4 combines with J gene TRBJ1-5, with a tentative D call TRBD1 (6 bases). This TCR derives from a human donor who received a COVID-19 vaccine. Here the CDR3 reads CASSSRQGNQPQHF. DNA for the CDR3: TGTGCCAGCAGCTCGAGACAGGGCAATCAGCCCCAGCATTTT.